Here is one T cell receptor (beta chain) with its context. The data derive from a study of blood T cell repertoires in COVID-19. About the study: Material from acute and convalescent COVID-19 was sourced from the United States, Italy and Spain. In each case, the material was cDNA or gDNA derived from T cells, B-cell-depleted T cells, or PBMCs.

The length of the CDR3 is 13 residues. Trimming stripped 6 bases from V and 0 bases from J, with 8 bases between. Germline V gives CDR1 LNHDA, CDR2 SQIVND (reference sequence). In the authors' workflow: The assay estimated nucleated cells by amplifying reference gene primers. Assay used: immunoSEQ multiplex PCR; TCRdb lists only in-frame clones, some missing. The V and J calls and clone size are taken from that table; D and trimming were inferred from the DNA. The sample shows roughly 160,000 clones, roughly 85% of them seen only once. This chain connects TRBV19 to TRBJ1-2; D is possibly TRBD1 (5 bases). The TCR originated in a man aged 40-49 years with acute or convalescent COVID-19. Source material: peripheral blood. In DNA, the CDR3 is TGTGCCAGTAGGCTGACAGCTAACTATGGCTACACCTTC. It specifies CASRLTANYGYTF.